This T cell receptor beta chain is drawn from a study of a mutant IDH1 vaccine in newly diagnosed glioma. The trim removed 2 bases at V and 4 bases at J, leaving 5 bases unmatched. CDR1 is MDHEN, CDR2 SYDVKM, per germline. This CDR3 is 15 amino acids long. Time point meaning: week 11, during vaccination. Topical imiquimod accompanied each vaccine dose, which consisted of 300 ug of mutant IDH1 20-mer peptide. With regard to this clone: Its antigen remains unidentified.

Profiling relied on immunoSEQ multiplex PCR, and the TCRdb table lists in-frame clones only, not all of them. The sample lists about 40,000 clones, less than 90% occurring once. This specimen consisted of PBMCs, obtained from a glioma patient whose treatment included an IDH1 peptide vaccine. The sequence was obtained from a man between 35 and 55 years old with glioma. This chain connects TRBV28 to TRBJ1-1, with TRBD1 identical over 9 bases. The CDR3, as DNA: TGTGCCAGCAGTTTAATCGACAGGGGGACCACTGAAGCTTTCTTT. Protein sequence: CASSLIDRGTTEAFF. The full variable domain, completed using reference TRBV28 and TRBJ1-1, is DVKVTQSSRYLVKRTGEKVFLECVQDMDHENMFWYRQDPGLGLRLIYFSYDVKMKEKGDIPEGYSVSREKKERFSLILESASTNQTSMYLCASSLIDRGTTEAFFGQGTRLTVV.